Following are 14 T cell receptor delta chains from one sample sequenced in a study of γδ T cells in repeated Plasmodium falciparum infection (dated by TCRdb to the early 2020s). Libraries were made using multiplex PCR. TCRdb lists the instrument as Illumina MiSeq. In TCRdb, clones were called once more from the public reads by CATT, and rows of identical DNA were later combined. Recorded for this sample are 90,000 or so delta-chain clones; 0.75% to 1% of them occurred a single time. The ten largest clones take up nearly 10% of the sample. Vgamma9/Vdelta2+ and Vdelta2-negative gammadelta T cell populations were flow-sorted from peripheral blood mononuclear cells for bulk TCR repertoire analysis. Sequencing was done on a sample of gamma-delta T cells from blood. The source of these receptors is a pool of human donors (malaria-infected and uninfected, not separated).

As to this clone: TCRdb lists the protein of a much larger clone for this DNA, which differs at residue 8, so this is likely a read error; the protein given here is translated from the DNA itself. This chain joins TRDV1 and TRDJ1; D may be TRDD3 (5 bases). The J gene is not listed in TCRdb, so it was assigned here from a DNA match to germline. CDR3 length: 15 amino acids. Germline V gene sequence: CDR1 TSWWSYY, CDR2 QGS. Trimming shortened V by 4 bases and J by 9 bases, and 21 bases separated the two germline ends. The CDR3: CALGVLGHLWGQLIF. CDR3 coding DNA: TGTGCTCTTGGGGTCTTGGGGCACCTGTGGGGACAACTCATCTTT.

As regards this clone: The protein TCRdb gives is from a much larger clone and does not agree with this DNA's translation at residue 14, likely a read error; the protein shown here comes from the DNA. The chain employs TRDV2 and TRDJ1, with 9 bases lining up with TRDD3. Germline values: CDR1 GEAIGNYY, CDR2 EKD. This CDR3 is 17 amino acids long. CDR3 sequence (DNA): TGTGCCTGTGACACCAGGCAACTGGGGGAATACACCGATAGACTCATCTTT. Its protein product is CACDTRQLGEYTDRLIF.

With regard to this clone: A much more abundant neighbour one base away suggests this may be a read error. This chain connects TRDV1 to TRDJ2; possible D gene TRDD3, 10 bases. The J gene, left out of TCRdb, was set here by checking the DNA against germline. The germline V gene encodes CDR1 TSWWSYY and CDR2 QGS. The CDR3 has 25 amino acids. V dropped 2 bases and J dropped 4 bases, with 41 bases sitting between them. CDR3: CALGEILPTGYPYWGIGGTTAQLFF. The CDR3 bases are TGTGCTCTTGGGGAAATCCTTCCTACAGGATACCCGTACTGGGGGATCGGGGGGACGACAGCACAACTCTTCTTT.

This clone is labeled medium-sized. Different DNA sequences within this sample yield the same CDR3. The genes are TRDV1 and TRDJ1, with a weak D call TRDD3 (6 bases). In germline, CDR1 is TSWWSYY, CDR2 QGS. The CDR3 is 18 amino acids. Trimming took 3 bases from V and 0 from J, leaving 20 bases between them. The CDR3 loop is CALGDAPGGGQYTDKLIF. The CDR3 bases are TGTGCTCTTGGGGACGCCCCCGGAGGGGGACAGTACACCGATAAACTCATCTTT.

This clone was detected only a few times. TCRdb's protein for this DNA is that of a much larger clone and differs from the translation at residue 5, likely a read error; the protein shown is the DNA translation. The rearrangement links TRDV2 to TRDJ1; 10 bases match TRDD3. CDR1 is GEAIGNYY and CDR2 is EKD in the germline V gene. This CDR3 is 17 amino acids long. V shed 2 bases, J shed 3 bases, and the junction held 11 bases outside the gene matches. The CDR3 region is CACDSPVGGYAADKLIF. CDR3 nucleotide sequence: TGTGCCTGTGACAGTCCTGTGGGGGGATACGCTGCCGATAAACTCATCTTT.

This clone was detected a few times. This DNA translates differently at residue 7 from the TCRdb protein, which is that of a much larger clone; a read error is likely, and the protein shown is the DNA's own translation. The rearrangement joins TRDV2 to TRDJ1; 12 bases agree with TRDD3. The J gene, not given by TCRdb, was assigned here from a germline match of the nucleotide sequence. There are 18 residues in the CDR3. Germline V gene sequence: CDR1 GEAIGNYY, CDR2 EKD. The V and J ends lost 1 base and 4 bases, in that order; junction bases with no gene match: 12. CDR3 sequence (DNA): TGTGCCTGTGACACTTCTCTGGTCTGGGGGATACGCAGCGATAAACTCATCTTT. The encoded protein is CACDTSLVWGIRSDKLIF.

Of note for this clone: A far more abundant clone sits one base away, making this likely a read error. The J segment was not called; the V segment is TRDV1; TRDD3 reflects the table's D call only, with no check against the DNA. CDR3 length: 22 amino acids. Germline CDR1 TSWWSYY, CDR2 QGS. The CDR3 here is CALGDRNLPTMGIRGGNDKLIF. CDR3 sequence (DNA): TGTGCTCTTGGGGACCGTAACCTTCCTACGATGGGGATACGCGGGGGGAACGATAAGCTCATCTTT.

The sample holds many counts of this clone. It is likely a read error: a sequence one base away is far more abundant. The same CDR3 can be traced to other DNA sequences in this sample. The rearrangement joins TRDV2 to TRDJ3, with TRDD3 identical over 7 bases. Since TCRdb gives no J gene, matching the DNA to germline was used here to assign it. With V trimmed by 2 bases and J by 2 bases, 17 bases remained unmatched. CDR3 size: 21 residues. The V gene's germline CDR1 is GEAIGNYY and CDR2 EKD. The CDR3 region has the DNA TGTGCCTGTGACAAGAGGAGCTGGGGGTTCCTCAAGACCTGGGACACCCGACAGATGTTTTTC. This sequence encodes CACDKRSWGFLKTWDTRQMFF.

This clone was counted many times. TCRdb's protein for this DNA is that of a much larger clone and differs from the translation at residue 10, likely a read error; the protein shown is the DNA translation. The chain employs TRDV2 and TRDJ1; no clear D. CDR1 and CDR2 (germline): GEAIGNYY, EKD. With 0 bases removed from V and 3 bases from J, the gap between germline ends came to 13 bases. The CDR3 is made up of 15 amino acids. Written as DNA, the CDR3 is TGTGCCTGTGACACCGTTGGACAGTACGCCGATAAACTCATCTTT. This encodes CACDTVGQYADKLIF.

This clone has just a few counts. The mismatch at residue 24 between this DNA's translation and the TCRdb protein of a much larger clone likely reflects a read error; the protein shown is translated from the DNA. The chain uses TRDV1 and TRDJ1, with TRDD3 matching 12 bases. This CDR3 has 26 residues. Germline V gene sequence: CDR1 TSWWSYY, CDR2 QGS. The DNA of the CDR3 is TGTGCTCTTGGGGAACCCTTTTTCTGTCGGCCCTTCCTAAACGGACTGGGGGATACCTTCACCGATAAACACATCTTT. Its translation: CALGEPFFCRPFLNGLGDTFTDKHIF.

As regards this clone: The TCRdb protein comes from a much larger clone and disagrees with this DNA's translation at residue 4, likely due to a read error; the protein given here is derived from the DNA. The genes are TRDV1 and TRDJ1, with 8 nucleotides matching TRDD3. No J gene is reported in TCRdb; it was inferred here by comparing the DNA with germline. Per germline, CDR1 TSWWSYY and CDR2 QGS. This CDR3 is 20 amino acids long. The CDR3 bases are TGTGCTCTTGAGGAACCCAGCCCTCCCAAATACTGGGGGCTCACCGATAAACTCATCTTT. This gives the protein CALEEPSPPKYWGLTDKLIF.

This clone was found a few times. It differs at one base from a far larger clone, so likely a read error. In the same sample, other DNA sequences code for this CDR3. The CDR3 DNA is TGTGCTCTTGGGGGACCGGGCGGGAACTTCCCCCATAAACTCATCTTC. Amino acid sequence: CALGGPGGNFPHKLIF. J gene calling gave no result, while the V gene is TRDV1. Germline assignment: CDR1 TSWWSYY and CDR2 QGS. This CDR3 region has 16 residues.

Concerning this clone: The protein TCRdb gives is from a much larger clone and does not agree with this DNA's translation at residue 14, likely a read error; the protein shown here comes from the DNA. V is TRDV1 and J is TRDJ1, with TRDD3 identical over 9 bases. As TCRdb names no J gene, one was assigned here on the basis of a DNA match to germline. Germline trimming cut 3 bases from V and 6 bases from J; bases unmatched to any gene: 17. CDR3 size: 18 residues. Germline values: CDR1 TSWWSYY, CDR2 QGS. CDR3: CALGEGIRGFVGTNKLIF. The CDR3 DNA sequence: TGTGCTCTTGGGGAGGGGATACGCGGTTTCGTGGGTACCAATAAACTCATCTTT.

A few counts support this clone. The protein held in TCRdb is that of a much larger clone and does not match this DNA's translation at residue 3, likely because of a read error; the protein shown is translated from the DNA. This chain links TRDV1 with TRDJ1; 10 nucleotides agree with TRDD3. TCRdb does not report a J gene; here it was assigned by matching the DNA to germline references. The germline CDR1 and CDR2 sequences are TSWWSYY and QGS. There are 18 residues in the CDR3. In DNA, the CDR3 is TGTGCTTTTGGGGAACTACCTCCTAATGGGGGATACAAGGATAAACTCATCTTT. This gives the protein CAFGELPPNGGYKDKLIF.